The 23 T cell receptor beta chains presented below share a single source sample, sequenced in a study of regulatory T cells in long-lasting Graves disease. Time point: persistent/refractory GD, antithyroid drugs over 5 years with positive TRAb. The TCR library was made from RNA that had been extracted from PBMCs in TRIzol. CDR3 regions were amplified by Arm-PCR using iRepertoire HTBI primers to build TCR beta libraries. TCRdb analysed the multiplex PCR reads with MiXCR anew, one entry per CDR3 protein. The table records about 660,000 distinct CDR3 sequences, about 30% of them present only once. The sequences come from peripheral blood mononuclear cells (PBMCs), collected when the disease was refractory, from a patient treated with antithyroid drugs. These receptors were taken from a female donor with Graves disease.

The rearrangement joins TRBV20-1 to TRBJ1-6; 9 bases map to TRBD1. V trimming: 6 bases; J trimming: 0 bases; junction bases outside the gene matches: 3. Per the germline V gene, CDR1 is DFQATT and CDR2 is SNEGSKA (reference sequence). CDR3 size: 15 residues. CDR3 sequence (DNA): TGCAGTGCCCGGACAGGGGTCTCCTATAATTCACCCCTCCACTTT. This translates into CSARTGVSYNSPLHF.

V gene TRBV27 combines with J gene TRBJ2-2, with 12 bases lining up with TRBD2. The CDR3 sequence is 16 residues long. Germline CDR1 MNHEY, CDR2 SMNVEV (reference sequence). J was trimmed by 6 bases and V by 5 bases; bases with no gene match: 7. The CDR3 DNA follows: TGTGCCAGCAGTCCCCGGACTAGCGGGACGGCCGGGGAGCTGTTTTTT. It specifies CASSPRTSGTAGELFF.

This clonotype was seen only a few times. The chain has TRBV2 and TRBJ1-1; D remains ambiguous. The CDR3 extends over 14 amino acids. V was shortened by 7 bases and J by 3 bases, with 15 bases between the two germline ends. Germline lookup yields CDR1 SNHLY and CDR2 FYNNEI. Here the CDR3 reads CASTGVGRDTEAFF. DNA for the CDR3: TGTGCCAGCACCGGCGTAGGTAGAGACACTGAAGCTTTCTTT.

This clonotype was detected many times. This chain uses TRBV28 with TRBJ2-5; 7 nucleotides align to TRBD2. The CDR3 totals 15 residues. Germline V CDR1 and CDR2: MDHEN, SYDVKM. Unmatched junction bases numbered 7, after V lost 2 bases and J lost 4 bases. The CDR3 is CASSLPGWEGETQYF. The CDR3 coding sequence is TGTGCCAGCAGTTTACCGGGTTGGGAGGGAGAGACCCAGTACTTC.

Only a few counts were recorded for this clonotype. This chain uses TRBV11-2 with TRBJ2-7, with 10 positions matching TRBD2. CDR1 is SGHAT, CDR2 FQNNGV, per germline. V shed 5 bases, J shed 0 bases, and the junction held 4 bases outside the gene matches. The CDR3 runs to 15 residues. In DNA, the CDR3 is TGTGCCAGCAGCATCGGGACTAGCGCCTCCTACGAGCAGTACTTC. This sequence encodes CASSIGTSASYEQYF.

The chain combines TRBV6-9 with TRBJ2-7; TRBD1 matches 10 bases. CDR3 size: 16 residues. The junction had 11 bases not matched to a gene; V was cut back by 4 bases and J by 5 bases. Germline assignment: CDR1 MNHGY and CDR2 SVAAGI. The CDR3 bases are TGTGCCAGCAGTTCCTCGTCTCCGGGACAGGGGAACGAGCAGTACTTC. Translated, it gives CASSSSSPGQGNEQYF.

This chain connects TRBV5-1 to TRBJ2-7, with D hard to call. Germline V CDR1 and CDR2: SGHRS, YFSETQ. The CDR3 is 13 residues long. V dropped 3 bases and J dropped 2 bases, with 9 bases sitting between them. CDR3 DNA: TGCGCCAGCAGCTCGGACGTACCCTACGAGCAGTACTTC. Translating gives CASSSDVPYEQYF.

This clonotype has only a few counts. CDR3 sequence: CASSPPRGRRSYEQYF. CDR3 nucleotides: TGTGCCAGCAGCCCCCCCAGGGGGCGGAGGTCCTACGAGCAGTACTTC. This chain links TRBV11-2 with TRBJ2-7, with 8 bases lining up with TRBD1. J gave up 1 base and V 5 bases, and 10 bases lay outside the gene matches. This CDR3 contains 16 residues. Germline loops: CDR1 SGHAT, CDR2 FQNNGV.

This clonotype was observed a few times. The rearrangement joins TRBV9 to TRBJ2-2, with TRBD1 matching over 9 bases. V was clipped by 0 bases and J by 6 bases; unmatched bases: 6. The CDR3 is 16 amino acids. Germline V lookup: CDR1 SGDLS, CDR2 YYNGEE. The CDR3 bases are TGTGCCAGCAGCGTAGTCGGGACAGGGATGGCCGGGGAGCTGTTTTTT. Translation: CASSVVGTGMAGELFF.

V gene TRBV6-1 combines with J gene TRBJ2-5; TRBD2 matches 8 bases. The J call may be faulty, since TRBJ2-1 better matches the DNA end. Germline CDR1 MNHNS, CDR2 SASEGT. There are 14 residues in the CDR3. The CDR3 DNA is TGTGCCAGCATTTTGACTAGCGTATGGAGTGAGCAGTTCTTC. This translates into CASILTSVWSEQFF.

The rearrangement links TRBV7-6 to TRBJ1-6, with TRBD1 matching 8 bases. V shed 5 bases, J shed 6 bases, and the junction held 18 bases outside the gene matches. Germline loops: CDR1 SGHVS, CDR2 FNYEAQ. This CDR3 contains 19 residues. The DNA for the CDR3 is TGTGCCAGCAGCCCTACCCCGGCCGACAGGGGTCTCGTTAATTCACCCCTCCACTTT. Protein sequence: CASSPTPADRGLVNSPLHF.

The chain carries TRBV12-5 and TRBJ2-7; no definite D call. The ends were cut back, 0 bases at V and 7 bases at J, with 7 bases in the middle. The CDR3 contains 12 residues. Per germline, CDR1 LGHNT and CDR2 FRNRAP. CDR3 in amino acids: CASGLVDCEQYF. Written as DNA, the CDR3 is TGTGCTAGTGGTTTGGTAGATTGTGAGCAGTACTTC.

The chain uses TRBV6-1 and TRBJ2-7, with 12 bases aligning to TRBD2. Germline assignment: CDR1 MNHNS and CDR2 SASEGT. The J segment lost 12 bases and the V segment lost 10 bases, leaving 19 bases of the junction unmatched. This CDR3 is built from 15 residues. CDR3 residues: CATRYPGTSGSSGYF. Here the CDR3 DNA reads TGTGCCACGCGCTATCCCGGGACTAGCGGGTCCTCAGGGTACTTC.

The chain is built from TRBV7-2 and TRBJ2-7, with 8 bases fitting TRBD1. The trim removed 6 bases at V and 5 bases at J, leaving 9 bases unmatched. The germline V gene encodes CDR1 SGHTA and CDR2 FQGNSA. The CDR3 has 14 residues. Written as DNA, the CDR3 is TGTGCCAGCAGATCTGGGACAGGCGGGAACGAGCAGTACTTC. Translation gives CASRSGTGGNEQYF. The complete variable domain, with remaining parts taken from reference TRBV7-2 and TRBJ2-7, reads GAGVSQSPSNKVTEKGKDVELRCDPISGHTALYWYRQSLGQGLEFLIYFQGNSAPDKSGLPSDRFSAERTGGSVSTLTIQRTQQEDSAVYLCASRSGTGGNEQYFGPGTRLTVT.

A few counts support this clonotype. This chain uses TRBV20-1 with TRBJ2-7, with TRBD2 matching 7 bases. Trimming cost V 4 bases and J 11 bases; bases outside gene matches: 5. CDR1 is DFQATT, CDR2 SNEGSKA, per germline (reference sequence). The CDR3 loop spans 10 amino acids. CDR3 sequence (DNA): TGCAGTGCTACCCTAGCGGAGGAGTACTTC. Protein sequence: CSATLAEEYF.

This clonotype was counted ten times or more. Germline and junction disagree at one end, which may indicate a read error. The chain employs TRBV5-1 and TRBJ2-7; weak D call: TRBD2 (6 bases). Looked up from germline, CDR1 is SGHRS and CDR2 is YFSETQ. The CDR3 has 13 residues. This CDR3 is CASSLAAGYEQYF. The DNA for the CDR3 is TGTGCCAGCAGCTTAGCGGCGGGCTACGAGCAGTACTTC.

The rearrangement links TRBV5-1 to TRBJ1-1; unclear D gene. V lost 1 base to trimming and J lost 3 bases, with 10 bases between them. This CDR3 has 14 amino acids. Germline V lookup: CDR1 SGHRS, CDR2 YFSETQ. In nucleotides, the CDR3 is TGCGCCAGCAGCTTGACGAGCATGGACACTGAAGCTTTCTTT. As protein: CASSLTSMDTEAFF.

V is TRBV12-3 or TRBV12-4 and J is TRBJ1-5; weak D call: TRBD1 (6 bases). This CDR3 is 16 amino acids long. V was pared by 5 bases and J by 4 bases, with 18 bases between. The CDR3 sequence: CASSETTGIPNQPQHF. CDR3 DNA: TGTGCCAGCAGTGAAACAACAGGGATACCTAATCAGCCCCAGCATTTT.

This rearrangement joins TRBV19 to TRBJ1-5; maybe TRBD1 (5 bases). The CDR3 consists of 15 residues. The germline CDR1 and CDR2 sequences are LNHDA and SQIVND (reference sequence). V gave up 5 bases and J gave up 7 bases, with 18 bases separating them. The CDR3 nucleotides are TGTGCCAGTAGTCTCGGGGGGATGGTAGGCCAGCCCCAGCATTTT. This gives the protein CASSLGGMVGQPQHF. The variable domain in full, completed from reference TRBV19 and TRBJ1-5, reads DGGITQSPKYLFRKEGQNVTLSCEQNLNHDAMYWYRQDPGQGLRLIYYSQIVNDFQKGDIAEGYSVSREKKESFPLTVTSAQKNPTAFYLCASSLGGMVGQPQHFGDGTRLSIL.

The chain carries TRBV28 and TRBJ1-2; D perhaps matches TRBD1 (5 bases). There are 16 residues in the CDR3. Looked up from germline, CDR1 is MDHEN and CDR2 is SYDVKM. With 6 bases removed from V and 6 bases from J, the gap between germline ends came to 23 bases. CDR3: CASRNSSPTRVDGYTF. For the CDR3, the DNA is TGTGCCAGCAGAAACTCATCTCCGACCAGGGTCGATGGCTACACCTTC.

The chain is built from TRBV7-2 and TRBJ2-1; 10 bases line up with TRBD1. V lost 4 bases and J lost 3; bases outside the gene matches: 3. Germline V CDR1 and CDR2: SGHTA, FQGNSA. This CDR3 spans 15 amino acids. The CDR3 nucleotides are TGTGCCAGCAGCTCCGACAGGGGGCACTACAATGAGCAGTTCTTC. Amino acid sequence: CASSSDRGHYNEQFF.

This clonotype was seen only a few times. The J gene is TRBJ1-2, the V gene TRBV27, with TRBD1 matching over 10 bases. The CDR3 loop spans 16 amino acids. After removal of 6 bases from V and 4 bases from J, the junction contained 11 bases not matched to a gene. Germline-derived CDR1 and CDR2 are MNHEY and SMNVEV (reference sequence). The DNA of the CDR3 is TGTGCCAGCAGGCGAATCCGGGACAGGGGAGGCTATGGCTACACCTTC. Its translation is CASRRIRDRGGYGYTF.

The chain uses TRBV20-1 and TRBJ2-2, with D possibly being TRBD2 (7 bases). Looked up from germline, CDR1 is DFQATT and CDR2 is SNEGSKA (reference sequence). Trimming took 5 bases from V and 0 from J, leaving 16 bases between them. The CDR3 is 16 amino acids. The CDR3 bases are TGCAGTGCTCAGAGGGGGGGGACGGCGAACACCGGGGAGCTGTTTTTT. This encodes CSAQRGGTANTGELFF.